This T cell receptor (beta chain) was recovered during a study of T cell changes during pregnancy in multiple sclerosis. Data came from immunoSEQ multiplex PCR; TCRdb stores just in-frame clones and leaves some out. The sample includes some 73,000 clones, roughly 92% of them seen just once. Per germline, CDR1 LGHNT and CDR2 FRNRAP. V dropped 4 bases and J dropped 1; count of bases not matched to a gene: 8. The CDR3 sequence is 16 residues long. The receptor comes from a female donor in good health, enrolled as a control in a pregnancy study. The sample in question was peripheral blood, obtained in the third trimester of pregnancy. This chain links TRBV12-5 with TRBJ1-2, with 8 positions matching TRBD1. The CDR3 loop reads CASGSSGTGFNYGYTF. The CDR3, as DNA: TGTGCTAGTGGTTCCTCCGGGACAGGCTTTAACTATGGCTACACCTTC.